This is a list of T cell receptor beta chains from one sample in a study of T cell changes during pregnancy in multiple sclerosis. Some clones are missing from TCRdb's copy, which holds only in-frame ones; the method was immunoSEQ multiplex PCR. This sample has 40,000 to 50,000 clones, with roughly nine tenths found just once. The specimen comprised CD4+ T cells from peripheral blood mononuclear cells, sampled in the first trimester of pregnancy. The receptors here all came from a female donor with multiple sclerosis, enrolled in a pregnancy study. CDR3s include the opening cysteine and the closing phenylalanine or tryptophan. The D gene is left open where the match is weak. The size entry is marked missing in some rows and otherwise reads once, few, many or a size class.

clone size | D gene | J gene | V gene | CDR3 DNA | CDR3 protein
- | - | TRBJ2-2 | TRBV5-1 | TGCGCCAGCAGCTTTTATCCCCACTCGAACACCGGGGAGCTGTTTTTT | CASSFYPHSNTGELFF
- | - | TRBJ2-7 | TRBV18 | TGTGCCAGCTCACATCGAACAGGGATGGACGAGCAGTACTTC | CASSHRTGMDEQYF
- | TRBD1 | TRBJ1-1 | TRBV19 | TGTGCCAGTAGTGCTGGGACAGCTCAAGCTGAAGCTTTCTTT | CASSAGTAQAEAFF
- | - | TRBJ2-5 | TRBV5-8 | TGTGCCAGCAGCTTAGCTAACGGGATGGAGACCCAGTACTTC | CASSLANGMETQYF
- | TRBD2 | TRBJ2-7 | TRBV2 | TGTGCCAGCAGAGGACTAGCGGGAGGAGGTTCCTCCTACGAGCAGTACTTC | CASRGLAGGGSSYEQYF
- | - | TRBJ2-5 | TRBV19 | TGTGCCAGTAGTGCAATGCAGGGTGGGCAAGAGACCCAGTACTTC | CASSAMQGGQETQYF
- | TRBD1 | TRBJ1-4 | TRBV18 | TGTGCCAGCTCACTTTCAGGGGGAGACCCTAATGAAAAACTGTTTTTT | CASSLSGGDPNEKLFF
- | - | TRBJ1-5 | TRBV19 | TGTGCCAGTAGTATTGGACAGAGGTATAATCAGCCCCAGCATTTT | CASSIGQRYNQPQHF
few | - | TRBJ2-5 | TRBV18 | TGTGCCAGCTCACCACGAGTATCGGGAGAGACCCAGTACTTC | CASSPRVSGETQYF
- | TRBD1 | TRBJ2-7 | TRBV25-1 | TGTGCCAGCAGGAAACAGGGGGCTATATACGAGCAGTACTTC | CASRKQGAIYEQYF
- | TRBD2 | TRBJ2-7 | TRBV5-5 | TGTGCCAGCAGCTTGGTTTGGCTAGCGGACGCCTACGAGCAGTACTTC | CASSLVWLADAYEQYF
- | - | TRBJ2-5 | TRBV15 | TGTGCCACCAGCTCCGGGAAAAACGGAGAGACCCAGTACTTC | CATSSGKNGETQYF
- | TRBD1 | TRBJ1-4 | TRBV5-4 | TGTGCCAGCAGCTCCGGGACAGCAACTAATGAAAAACTGTTTTTT | CASSSGTATNEKLFF
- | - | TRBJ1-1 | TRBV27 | TGTGCCAGCAGTTCGAACAGGGATTGGATGAACACTGAAGCTTTCTTT | CASSSNRDWMNTEAFF
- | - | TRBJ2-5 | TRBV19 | TGTGCCAGACCTGGGGGCAGGGCAAGAGGGGAGACCCAGTACTTC | CARPGGRARGETQYF
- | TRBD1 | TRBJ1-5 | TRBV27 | TGTGCCAGCAGTCAAGCGGACAGGGGGCGCTTACAGCCCCAGCATTTT | CASSQADRGRLQPQHF
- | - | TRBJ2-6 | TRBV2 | TGTGCCAGCAGTGAATCTGTTCGCTCTGGGGCCAACGTCCTGACTTTC | CASSESVRSGANVLTF
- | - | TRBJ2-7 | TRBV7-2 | TGTGCCAGCAGCTTAGACCAGGGGTCCTACGAGCAGTACTTC | CASSLDQGSYEQYF
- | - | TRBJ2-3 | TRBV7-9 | TGTGCCAGCAGCCAAAGGGGGTTTGGAGCAGATACGCAGTATTTT | CASSQRGFGADTQYF
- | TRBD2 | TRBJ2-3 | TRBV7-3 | TGTGCCAGCAGCTTAAGTGCGCGGGAGGGATCAGATACGCAGTATTTT | CASSLSAREGSDTQYF
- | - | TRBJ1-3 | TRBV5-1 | TGCGCCAGCAGCGGGGGGGGCTTCGGAAACACCATATATTTT | CASSGGGFGNTIYF
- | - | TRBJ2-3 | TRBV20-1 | TGCAGTGCCGCGGGCACAGATACGCAGTATTTT | CSAAGTDTQYF
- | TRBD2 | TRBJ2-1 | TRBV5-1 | TGCGCCAGCAGCTTGAACTCGGGAGGCCATGAGCAGTTCTTC | CASSLNSGGHEQFF
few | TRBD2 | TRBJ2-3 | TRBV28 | TGTGCCAGCAGTTCGGGACTAGCAGAGTCAGATACGCAGTATTTT | CASSSGLAESDTQYF
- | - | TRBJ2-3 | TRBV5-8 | TGTGCCAGCAGCTTGGGCCTCTACACAGATACGCAGTATTTT | CASSLGLYTDTQYF
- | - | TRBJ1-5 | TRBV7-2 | TGTGCCAGCAGCCAAGGACTCGGTCAGCCCCAGCATTTT | CASSQGLGQPQHF
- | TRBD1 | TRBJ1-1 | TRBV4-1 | TGCGCCAGCAGCCACGATCGGGACAGGGAGTCCACTGAAGCTTTCTTT | CASSHDRDRESTEAFF
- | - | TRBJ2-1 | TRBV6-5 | TGTGCCAGCAGTTACGGGCAGGTGGGGCTCTACAATGAGCAGTTCTTC | CASSYGQVGLYNEQFF
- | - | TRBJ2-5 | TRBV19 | TGTGCCAGTAGCCTCCGGGACAACCAAGAGACCCAGTACTTC | CASSLRDNQETQYF
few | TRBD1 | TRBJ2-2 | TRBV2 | TGTGCCAGCACTAGACAGGGGGAGACCGGGGAGCTGTTTTTT | CASTRQGETGELFF
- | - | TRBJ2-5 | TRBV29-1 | TGCAGCGTTGGGGAGTGGGACCAAGAGACCCAGTACTTC | CSVGEWDQETQYF
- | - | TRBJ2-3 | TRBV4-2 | TGTGCCAGCAGCCAAGGAGTTGGGGGCCCCACAGATACGCAGTATTTT | CASSQGVGGPTDTQYF
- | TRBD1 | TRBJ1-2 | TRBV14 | TGTGCCAGCAGTCCTCTAGCGGGACAGACACGCTATGGCTACACCTTC | CASSPLAGQTRYGYTF
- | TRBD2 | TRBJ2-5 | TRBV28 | TGTGCCAGCAGTCTGGGACTAGCGGGGCAAGAGACCCAGTACTTC | CASSLGLAGQETQYF
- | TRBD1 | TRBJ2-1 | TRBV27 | TGTGCCAGCAGCGAGGGACAGGGGTTCGATGAGCAGTTCTTC | CASSEGQGFDEQFF
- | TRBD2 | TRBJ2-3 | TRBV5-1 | TGCGCCAGCAGGTACGGGACTACCCACACAGATACGCAGTATTTT | CASRYGTTHTDTQYF
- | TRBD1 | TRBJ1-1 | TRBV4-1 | TGCGCCAGCAGCATTCGGGGACAGGGAGGGGAAGAGGCTGAAGCTTTCTTT | CASSIRGQGGEEAEAFF
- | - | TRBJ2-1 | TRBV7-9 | TGTGCCAGCAGCTCCCCGGGACTGAGCAATGAGCAGTTCTTC | CASSSPGLSNEQFF
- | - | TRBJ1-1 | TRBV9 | TGTGCCAGCAGCGTAGGGGCAGGGCTCACTGAAGCTTTCTTT | CASSVGAGLTEAFF
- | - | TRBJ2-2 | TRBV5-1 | TGCGCCAGCAGCTTGGCAGAGAGACAGTTCACCGGGGAGCTGTTTTTT | CASSLAERQFTGELFF
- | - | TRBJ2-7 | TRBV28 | TGTGCCAGCAGTTTCTCTCTCCGAGTGGAAGGGAGTCTTGGCTACGAGCAGTACTTC | CASSFSLRVEGSLGYEQYF
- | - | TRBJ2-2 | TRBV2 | TGTGCCAGCAGAAAGGGACTTCCGAACACCGGGGAGCTGTTTTTT | CASRKGLPNTGELFF
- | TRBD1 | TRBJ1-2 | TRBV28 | TGTGCCAGCAGTTCCGAGGGGGCCCTTAACTATGGCTACACCTTC | CASSSEGALNYGYTF
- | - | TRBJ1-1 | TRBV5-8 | TGTGCCAGCAGCTTGGGTCTGGGGACGGGAGCCAACACTGAAGCTTTCTTT | CASSLGLGTGANTEAFF
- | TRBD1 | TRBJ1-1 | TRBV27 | TGTGCCAGCAGTTTATTTGTGGGACAGGGTCGGGCTTTCTTT | CASSLFVGQGRAFF